The TCR beta chain described here comes from a study of blood T cell repertoires in COVID-19. Study overall: PBMCs, B-cell-depleted T cells, or T cells provided the cDNA or gDNA that made up the material.

Per the study methods: Cell counts per sample came from amplifying reference gene primers. Only in-frame clones appear in the TCRdb table, and some are missing; sequencing was by immunoSEQ multiplex PCR. V, J and clone size were drawn from that table, and D and trimming were deduced from the DNA. Of fewer than 700,000 clones listed, about 89% are singletons. V was clipped by 1 base and J by 7 bases, with 11 bases between them. The CDR3 is made up of 13 amino acids. Germline CDR1 reads SGHRS; CDR2 reads YFSETQ. The sequenced sample consisted of peripheral blood. The TCR comes from a woman aged 45 to 65 with COVID-19, enrolled during active disease. The chain carries TRBV5-1 and TRBJ2-5, with TRBD2 as a possible D gene (5 bases). The CDR3 protein is CASSLSSPGTQYF. The CDR3 DNA sequence: TGCGCCAGCAGCTTGTCTAGCCCGGGGACCCAGTACTTC.